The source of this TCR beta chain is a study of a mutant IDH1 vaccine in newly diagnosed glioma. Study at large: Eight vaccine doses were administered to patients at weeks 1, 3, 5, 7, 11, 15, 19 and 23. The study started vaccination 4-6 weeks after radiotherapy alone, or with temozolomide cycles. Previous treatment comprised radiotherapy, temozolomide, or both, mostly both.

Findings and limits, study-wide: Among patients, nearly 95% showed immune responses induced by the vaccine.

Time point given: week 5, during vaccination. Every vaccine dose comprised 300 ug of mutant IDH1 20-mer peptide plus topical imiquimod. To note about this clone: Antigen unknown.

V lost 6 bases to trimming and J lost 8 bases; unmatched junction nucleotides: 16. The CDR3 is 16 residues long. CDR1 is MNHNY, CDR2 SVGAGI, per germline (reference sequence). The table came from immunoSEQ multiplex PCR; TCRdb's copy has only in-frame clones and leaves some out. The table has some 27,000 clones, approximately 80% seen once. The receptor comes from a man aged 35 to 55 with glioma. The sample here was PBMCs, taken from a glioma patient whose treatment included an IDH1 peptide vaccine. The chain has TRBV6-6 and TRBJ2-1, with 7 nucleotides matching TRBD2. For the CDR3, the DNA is TGTGCCAGCAGCCCTGCGGGTGCGGGAGTAGGGCATGAGCAGTTCTTC. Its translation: CASSPAGAGVGHEQFF.